The source of this TCR beta chain is a study of cytomegalovirus exposure and HLA in healthy donors. Across the whole study: Within the Caucasian-associated ancestry cluster were around four fifths of the approximately 400 genotyped donors.

PCR primers comprised 60 Vbeta and 13 Jbeta primers. Profiled with immunoSEQ multiplex PCR; TCRdb holds only in-frame clones, not every one. This table has some 70,000 clones, about three quarters appearing once. This receptor was obtained from a man between 18 and 29 years old in good health and CMV-seronegative. Sequencing was carried out using PBMCs.

In DNA form, the CDR3 reads TGTGCCAGTAGTATAGGGGGGGGACAGGGCATCATGAACACTGAAGCTTTCTTT. This codes for CASSIGGGQGIMNTEAFF. The J gene is TRBJ1-1, the V gene TRBV19; TRBD1 agrees at 9 bases. After removal of 1 base from V and 0 bases from J, the junction contained 9 bases not matched to a gene. The length of the CDR3 is 18 residues. CDR1 and CDR2 (germline): LNHDA, SQIVND (reference sequence).